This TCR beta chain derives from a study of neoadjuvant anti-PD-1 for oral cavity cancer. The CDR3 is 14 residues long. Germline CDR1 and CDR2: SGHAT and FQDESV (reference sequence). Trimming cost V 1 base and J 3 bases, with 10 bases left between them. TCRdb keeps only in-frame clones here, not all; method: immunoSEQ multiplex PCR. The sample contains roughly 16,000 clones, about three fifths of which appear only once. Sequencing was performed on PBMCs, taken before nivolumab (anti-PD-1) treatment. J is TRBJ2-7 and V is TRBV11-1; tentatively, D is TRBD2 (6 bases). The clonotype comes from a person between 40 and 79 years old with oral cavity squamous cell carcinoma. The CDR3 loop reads CASSLGLANYEQYF. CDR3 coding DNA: TGTGCCAGCAGCTTAGGGCTAGCGAACTACGAGCAGTACTTC.